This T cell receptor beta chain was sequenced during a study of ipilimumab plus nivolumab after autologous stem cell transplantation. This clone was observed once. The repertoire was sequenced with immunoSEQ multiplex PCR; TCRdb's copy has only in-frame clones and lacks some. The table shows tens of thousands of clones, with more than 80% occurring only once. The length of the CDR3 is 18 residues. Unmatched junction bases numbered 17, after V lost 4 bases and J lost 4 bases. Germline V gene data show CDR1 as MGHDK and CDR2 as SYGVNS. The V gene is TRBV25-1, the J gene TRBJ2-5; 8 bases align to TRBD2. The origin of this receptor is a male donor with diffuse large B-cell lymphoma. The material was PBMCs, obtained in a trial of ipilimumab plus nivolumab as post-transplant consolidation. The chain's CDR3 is CASSGMPEGAGGPETQYF. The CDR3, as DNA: TGTGCCAGCAGTGGAATGCCCGAAGGCGCGGGGGGCCCAGAGACCCAGTACTTC. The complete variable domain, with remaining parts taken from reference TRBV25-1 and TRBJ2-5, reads EADIYQTPRYLVIGTGKKITLECSQTMGHDKMYWYQQDPGMELHLIHYSYGVNSTEKGDLSSESTVSRIRTEHFPLTLESARPSHTSQYLCASSGMPEGAGGPETQYFGPGTRLLVL.